The rows below give T cell receptor beta chains drawn from one sample of a study of cytomegalovirus exposure and HLA in healthy donors. Repertoires were generated with immunoSEQ multiplex PCR, while TCRdb's copy carries only in-frame clones and drops some. The sample includes roughly 100,000 clones, approximately 72% of them seen just once. Sequenced sample: PBMCs. Receptors were obtained from a man between 18 and 29 years old in good health and CMV-seropositive. Both conserved end residues are trimmed from each CDR3. Each record gives: V gene, J gene, CDR3 protein.

TRBV4-2	TRBJ2-1	ASSQEDRAALYNEQF
TRBV5-1	-	ASSSSGGGYEQY
TRBV30	TRBJ1-1	AWTLVNTEAF
TRBV6-5	TRBJ2-7	ASSYIQGAYEQY
TRBV9	-	ASSLSSGTPPYEQY
TRBV14	TRBJ2-6	ASSQAGYGANVLT
TRBV30	TRBJ1-6	ASDRLNSPLH
TRBV15	TRBJ1-2	ATRGYSNYGYT
TRBV7-8	TRBJ1-5	ASSVRQGARGPQH
TRBV29-1	TRBJ1-5	SVGTDYSNQPQH
TRBV5-4	TRBJ1-1	ASSFERTGSTEAF
TRBV19	TRBJ2-2	ASSNRGRGSGELF
TRBV28	TRBJ2-1	ASNRGGGGWDEQF
TRBV14	TRBJ1-1	ASSQKGARLSEAF
TRBV13	TRBJ1-1	ASSLEGQGAF
TRBV9	TRBJ2-7	ASSVGDRNYEQY
TRBV29-1	TRBJ1-2	SVEATAYGYT
TRBV30	TRBJ2-3	AWSLLVAGGLHTDTQY
TRBV30	TRBJ1-1	AWSDSIGMNTEAF
TRBV5-6	TRBJ2-5	ASSLWQGETQY
TRBV29-1	TRBJ2-1	SVGGTVSYNEQF
TRBV19	TRBJ1-2	ASGQGRGDDGYT
TRBV28	TRBJ2-5	ASSFFQRGDQETQY
TRBV6-4	TRBJ2-2	ASSESSGVNTGELF
TRBV14	TRBJ2-2	ASSPPLGQVGWTGELF
TRBV11-2	TRBJ1-5	ASSSFPQESNQPQH
TRBV28	TRBJ1-1	ASAKTGTGDLVFSEAF
TRBV7-9	TRBJ1-1	ASSRPGTGNTEAF
TRBV6-5	TRBJ2-7	ASSNSGGAAYEQY
TRBV11-2	TRBJ2-7	ASSSIRDRDLYEQY
TRBV6-1	TRBJ1-5	ASSGLSGLGSPQH
TRBV16	TRBJ2-1	ASSQSRGYEQF
TRBV7-2	TRBJ2-2	ASSLSGGNTGELF
TRBV28	TRBJ2-7	ASSLRVWASEQY
TRBV12-1	TRBJ1-5	ASSLRTAPGPQH
TRBV7-6	TRBJ2-7	ASSSRTGATYEQY
TRBV7-9	TRBJ1-2	AGKTGANYGYT
TRBV5-4	-	ASSSRAGLETYEQY
TRBV28	TRBJ1-2	ASSSGTGALTNYGYT
TRBV15	TRBJ2-7	ATSRPLGRGFSEQY
TRBV6-4	TRBJ2-1	ASSPSGGAHNEQF
TRBV4-2	TRBJ1-6	ASSQARDSYNSPLH
TRBV5-1	TRBJ2-5	AGSLVGTGVQETQY
TRBV5-6	TRBJ1-5	ASSLSGRGPGNQPQH
TRBV7-2	TRBJ2-5	ASSLGALAGVQETQY